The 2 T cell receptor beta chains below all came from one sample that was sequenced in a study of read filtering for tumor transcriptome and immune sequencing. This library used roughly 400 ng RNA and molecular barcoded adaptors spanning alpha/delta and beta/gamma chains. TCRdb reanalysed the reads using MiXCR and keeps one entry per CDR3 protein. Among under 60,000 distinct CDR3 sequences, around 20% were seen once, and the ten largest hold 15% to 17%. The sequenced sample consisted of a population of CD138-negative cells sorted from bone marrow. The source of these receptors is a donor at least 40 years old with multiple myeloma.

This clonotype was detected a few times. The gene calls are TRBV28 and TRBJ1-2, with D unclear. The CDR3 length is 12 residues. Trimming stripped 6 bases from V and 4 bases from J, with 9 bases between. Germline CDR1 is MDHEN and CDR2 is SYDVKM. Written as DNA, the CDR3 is TGTGCCAGCAGGAAGATTGTCTATGGCTACACCTTC. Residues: CASRKIVYGYTF.

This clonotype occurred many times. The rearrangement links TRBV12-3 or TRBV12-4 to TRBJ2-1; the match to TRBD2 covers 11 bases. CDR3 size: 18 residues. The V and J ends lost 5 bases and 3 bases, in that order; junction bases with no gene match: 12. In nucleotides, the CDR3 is TGTGCCAGCAGTGAATTCGAAGTAGCGGGAGGGGTCTACAATGAGCAGTTCTTC. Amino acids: CASSEFEVAGGVYNEQFF.